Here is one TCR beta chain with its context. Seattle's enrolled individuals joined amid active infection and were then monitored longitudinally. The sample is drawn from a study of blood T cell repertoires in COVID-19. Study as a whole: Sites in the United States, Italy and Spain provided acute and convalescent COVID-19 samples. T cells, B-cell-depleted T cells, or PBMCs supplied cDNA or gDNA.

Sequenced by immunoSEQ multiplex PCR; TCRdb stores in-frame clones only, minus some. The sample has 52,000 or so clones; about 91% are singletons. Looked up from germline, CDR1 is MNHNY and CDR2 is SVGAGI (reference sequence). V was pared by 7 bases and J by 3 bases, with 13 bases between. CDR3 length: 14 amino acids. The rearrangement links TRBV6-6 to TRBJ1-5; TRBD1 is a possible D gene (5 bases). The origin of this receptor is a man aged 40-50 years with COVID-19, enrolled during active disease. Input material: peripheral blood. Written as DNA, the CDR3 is TGTGCCAGCACCCCGGGGGGGTACAATCAGCCCCAGCATTTT. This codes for CASTPGGYNQPQHF.